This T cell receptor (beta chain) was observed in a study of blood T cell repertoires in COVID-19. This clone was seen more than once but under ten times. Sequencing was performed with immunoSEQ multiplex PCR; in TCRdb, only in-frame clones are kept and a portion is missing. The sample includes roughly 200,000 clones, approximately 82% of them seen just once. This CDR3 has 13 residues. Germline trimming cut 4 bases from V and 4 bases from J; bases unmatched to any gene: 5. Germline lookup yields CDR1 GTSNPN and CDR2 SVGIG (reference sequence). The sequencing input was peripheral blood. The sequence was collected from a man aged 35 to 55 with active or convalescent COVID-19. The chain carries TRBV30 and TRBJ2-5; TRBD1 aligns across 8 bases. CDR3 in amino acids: CAWTRGHGETQYF. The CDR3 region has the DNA TGTGCCTGGACCAGGGGGCATGGAGAGACCCAGTACTTC.